Below are 10 T cell receptor beta chains sequenced from a single sample in a study of blood T cell repertoires in COVID-19. Libraries were prepared by immunoSEQ multiplex PCR; TCRdb keeps only in-frame clonotypes and omits some of them. The data show around 82,000 clones, almost 85% seen once. Material: peripheral blood. The source is a man aged 50-60 years with COVID-19, enrolled during active disease.

This chain links TRBV10-3 with TRBJ2-5, with a weak D call TRBD1 (6 bases). This CDR3 contains 14 residues. Trimming pared 0 bases from V and 2 bases from J, leaving 7 bases between. CDR1 and CDR2 from the germline V gene are ENHRY and SYGVKD. The CDR3 DNA is TGTGCCATCAGTGAGTCAGGACAGCAAGAGACCCAGTACTTC. Residues: CAISESGQQETQYF.

This clone was observed a handful of times. The chain has TRBV11-1 and TRBJ2-1; D unresolved. The CDR3 contains 14 residues. Trimming stripped 4 bases from V and 2 bases from J, with 9 bases between. CDR1 is SGHAT, CDR2 FQDESV, per germline (reference sequence). CDR3 nucleotides: TGTGCCAGCAGCTACTCTCGAACCTACAATGAGCAGTTCTTC. Its translation: CASSYSRTYNEQFF.

The rearrangement uses TRBV6-5 and TRBJ1-2; TRBD1 agrees at 7 bases. Germline V gene data show CDR1 as MNHEY and CDR2 as SVGAGI. The CDR3 extends over 13 amino acids. The V gene end was trimmed by 5 bases and the J gene end by 3 bases; junction bases not matched to a gene: 3. CDR3 region: CASSRGTDYGYTF. CDR3 nucleotides: TGTGCCAGCAGTCGAGGGACAGACTATGGCTACACCTTC.

The chain employs TRBV12-3 or TRBV12-4 and TRBJ2-3; 9 nucleotides align to TRBD2. The ends lost 3 bases at V and 14 bases at J; junction bases unmatched: 6. CDR3 length: 12 residues. For the CDR3, the DNA is TGTGCCAGCAGTTTGCGGGAGGGCCGGTTGTATTTT. It specifies CASSLREGRLYF.

The CDR3 coding sequence is TGTGCCACCAGTGTTGGGCCCAATCAGCCCCAGCATTTT. The encoded protein is CATSVGPNQPQHF. The rearrangement links TRBV24-1 to TRBJ1-5, with D hard to call. Trimming cost V 5 bases and J 3 bases, with 7 bases left between them. The CDR3 is made up of 13 amino acids. The germline V gene encodes CDR1 KGHDR and CDR2 SFDVKD.

V gene TRBV24-1 combines with J gene TRBJ2-7; D is unclear. The CDR3 spans 14 residues. V dropped 2 bases and J dropped 2 bases, with 9 bases sitting between them. The germline gives CDR1 KGHDR, CDR2 SFDVKD. CDR3 sequence: CATSDSRRTYEQYF. The CDR3 coding sequence is TGTGCCACCAGTGATTCGAGGCGGACCTACGAGCAGTACTTC.

V usage is TRBV28 and J usage is TRBJ2-3; no firm D call. V was trimmed by 2 bases and J by 5 bases, leaving 11 bases between them. CDR3 length: 14 amino acids. The germline V gene has CDR1 MDHEN and CDR2 SYDVKM. The DNA of the CDR3 is TGTGCCAGCAGTTTAGCGCCAGGTCAAGATACGCAGTATTTT. Residues: CASSLAPGQDTQYF.

The rearrangement uses TRBV15 and TRBJ1-6; D remains unclear. Between the trimmed V and J ends, which lost 5 bases and 9 bases, there was a span of 11 bases. Per the germline V gene, CDR1 is LNHNV and CDR2 is YYDKDF (reference sequence). The CDR3 is made up of 13 amino acids. The CDR3 spells CATSPELGSPLHF. As DNA, the CDR3 is TGTGCCACCAGCCCCGAGCTTGGTTCACCCCTCCACTTT.

The sample holds one count of this clone. The chain couples TRBV9 to TRBJ2-3, with TRBD2 matching over 7 bases. The CDR3 runs 15 residues. V was clipped by 2 bases and J by 0 bases; unmatched bases: 3. Per germline, CDR1 SGDLS and CDR2 YYNGEE. In DNA form, the CDR3 reads TGTGCCAGCAGCGTCAGAGCGGGAAGCACAGATACGCAGTATTTT. Protein product: CASSVRAGSTDTQYF.

The V gene is TRBV6-2 or TRBV6-3, the J gene TRBJ2-7; the D gene is possibly TRBD2 (5 bases). The CDR3 contains 18 residues. Trimming removed 2 bases from V and 2 bases from J, with 22 bases in between. The germline CDR1 and CDR2 sequences are MNHEY and SVGEGT. The CDR3 sequence: CASSYASPGEGETYEQYF. Written as DNA, the CDR3 is TGTGCCAGCAGTTACGCCTCTCCAGGTGAGGGTGAAACCTACGAGCAGTACTTC.